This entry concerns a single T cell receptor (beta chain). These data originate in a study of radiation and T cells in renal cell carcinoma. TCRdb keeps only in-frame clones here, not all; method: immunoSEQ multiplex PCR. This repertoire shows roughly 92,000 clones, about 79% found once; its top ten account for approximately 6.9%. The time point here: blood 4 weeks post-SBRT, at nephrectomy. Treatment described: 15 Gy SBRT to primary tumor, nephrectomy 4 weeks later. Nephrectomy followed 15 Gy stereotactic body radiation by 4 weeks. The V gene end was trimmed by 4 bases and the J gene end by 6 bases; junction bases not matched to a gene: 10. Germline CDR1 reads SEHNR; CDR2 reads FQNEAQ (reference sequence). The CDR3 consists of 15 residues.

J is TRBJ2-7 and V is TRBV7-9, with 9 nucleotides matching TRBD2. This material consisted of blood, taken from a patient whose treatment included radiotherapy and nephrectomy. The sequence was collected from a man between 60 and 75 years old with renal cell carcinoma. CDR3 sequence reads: CASSSRTSVATEQYF. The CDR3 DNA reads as TGTGCCAGCAGCTCGCGGACTAGCGTGGCGACCGAGCAGTACTTC.